These 25 T cell receptor beta chains were sequenced from one sample in a study of T-cell memory formation after mild COVID-19. TCRdb passed the 5' RACE reads through MiXCR, listing each CDR3 protein once. Among just over 300,000 distinct CDR3 sequences, approximately 19% were seen once, and the ten largest hold around a fifth. The source material was PBMCs or a T cell subset sorted from them (not recorded which). Every receptor here comes from a man between 18 and 35 years old who had mild COVID-19 (a few samples of this study predate the infection). Cell type and time point are not known.

This clonotype was seen only a few times. The rearrangement links TRBV7-9 to TRBJ2-1; tentative D call: TRBD1 (5 bases). The CDR3 contains 12 residues. Germline V gene lookup returns CDR1 SEHNR and CDR2 FQNEAQ (reference sequence). Trimming shortened V by 5 bases and J by 8 bases, and 10 bases separated the two germline ends. CDR3 nucleotides: TGTGCCAGCAGCCCCTCCAGGGATGAGCAGTTCTTC. Translation gives CASSPSRDEQFF.

This sequence joins TRBV5-1 and TRBJ1-6; 7 bases agree with TRBD1. V lost 1 base, J lost 6 bases, and 4 bases stayed unmatched. The CDR3 sequence is 15 residues long. In germline, CDR1 is SGHRS, CDR2 YFSETQ. The CDR3 DNA is TGCGCCAGCAGCTTGTGGAGGGGGCGTAATTCACCCCTCCACTTT. Encoded protein: CASSLWRGRNSPLHF.

The V gene is TRBV7-9, the J gene TRBJ1-5; D unclear. The germline V and J ends were trimmed by 5 bases and 9 bases, with 17 bases remaining between them. The CDR3 is 14 amino acids. Germline V gene sequence: CDR1 SEHNR, CDR2 FQNEAQ (reference sequence). The CDR3, as DNA: TGTGCCAGCAGCCCCCCGGCGGCGGCCGGGCCCCAGCATTTT. This encodes CASSPPAAAGPQHF.

This clonotype turned up a few times. The J gene is TRBJ2-5, the V gene TRBV15, with unresolved D. Trimming took off 5 bases at V and 4 bases at J, with 8 bases between the two ends. The CDR3 runs to 12 residues. CDR1 LNHNV and CDR2 YYDKDF come from the germline V gene (reference sequence). The CDR3 protein is CATSARAETQYF. In nucleotides, the CDR3 is TGTGCCACCAGCGCAAGGGCAGAGACCCAGTACTTC.

V is TRBV12-3 or TRBV12-4 and J is TRBJ2-5; D may be TRBD1 or TRBD2 (6 bases each). The V and J ends lost 9 bases and 4 bases respectively, with 21 bases between them. CDR3 length: 15 residues. CDR3 sequence (DNA): TGTGCCAGTACTAGCCTGGGGGGCCCGCGAGAGACCCAGTACTTC. It codes for CASTSLGGPRETQYF.

The sample holds many counts of this clonotype. The V call is TRBV10-3, the J call TRBJ2-3, with D tentatively TRBD2 (7 bases). Germline V gene lookup returns CDR1 ENHRY and CDR2 SYGVKD. CDR3 length: 18 residues. V was shortened by 6 bases and J by 6 bases, with 28 bases between the two germline ends. The CDR3 sequence is CAISLGGLRAGRADTQYF. As DNA, the CDR3 is TGTGCCATCAGCCTGGGGGGGCTTCGAGCGGGGAGGGCGGATACGCAGTATTTT.

This clonotype was seen repeatedly, ten times or more. V is TRBV15 and J is TRBJ2-7, with 9 bases fitting TRBD2. The V gene's germline CDR1 is LNHNV and CDR2 YYDKDF (reference sequence). The trim removed 5 bases at V and 3 bases at J, leaving 8 bases unmatched. The CDR3 is made up of 15 amino acids. The CDR3 loop is CATSARLAAFYEQYF. The CDR3 region has the DNA TGTGCCACCAGCGCCAGACTAGCGGCATTCTACGAGCAGTACTTC.

V usage is TRBV20-1 and J usage is TRBJ2-7, with 14 bases identical to TRBD2. From germline, CDR1 is DFQATT and CDR2 SNEGSKA (reference sequence). This CDR3 has 14 amino acids. J gave up 5 bases and V 6 bases, and 6 bases lay outside the gene matches. The CDR3 DNA follows: TGCAGTGCGCCCGGACTAGCGGGGGGAAACGAGCAGTACGTC. Its translation is CSAPGLAGGNEQYV.

The chain employs TRBV6-2 or TRBV6-3 and TRBJ2-2, with no clear D. Germline V lookup: CDR1 MNHEY, CDR2 SVGEGT. CDR3 size: 13 residues. With 1 base removed from V and 5 bases from J, the gap between germline ends came to 5 bases. The CDR3: CASSYYLTGELFF. The CDR3 coding sequence is TGTGCCAGCAGTTACTATTTAACCGGGGAGCTGTTTTTT.

This clonotype appeared a few times. V is TRBV7-2 and J is TRBJ2-2, with 7 bases matching TRBD1. This CDR3 is 15 amino acids long. Germline CDR1 reads SGHTA; CDR2 reads FQGNSA. V lost 5 bases and J lost 0; bases outside the gene matches: 3. The CDR3 protein is CASSLQGSNTGELFF. DNA for the CDR3: TGTGCCAGCAGCCTACAGGGGTCGAACACCGGGGAGCTGTTTTTT.

This clonotype was counted only a few times. The chain carries TRBV11-2 and TRBJ2-5; D is unclear. This CDR3 is built from 13 residues. Trimming took off 1 base at V and 5 bases at J, with 8 bases between the two ends. Germline CDR1 SGHAT, CDR2 FQNNGV. The CDR3: CASSLGRWETQYF. The DNA of the CDR3 is TGTGCCAGCAGCTTAGGGCGGTGGGAGACCCAGTACTTC.

The V gene is TRBV5-1, the J gene TRBJ2-5, with D possibly being TRBD1 (6 bases). The CDR3 length is 12 residues. V lost 6 bases, J lost 3 bases, and 9 bases lay in between. CDR1 is SGHRS and CDR2 is YFSETQ in the germline V gene. The CDR3 reads CASTSGEETQYF. In DNA form, the CDR3 reads TGCGCCAGCACGTCAGGGGAAGAGACCCAGTACTTC.

This clonotype was found a few times. This chain joins TRBV4-3 and TRBJ2-1, with 8 bases aligning to TRBD1. Per the germline V gene, CDR1 is LGHNA and CDR2 is YSLEER. The V gene end was trimmed by 4 bases and the J gene end by 1 base; junction bases not matched to a gene: 9. The CDR3 is made up of 17 amino acids. The CDR3 loop is CASSPQAHRGSYNEQFF. CDR3 in DNA: TGCGCCAGCAGCCCCCAGGCCCACAGGGGGTCCTACAATGAGCAGTTCTTC.

This clonotype has just a few counts. The CDR3: CASSPPAGAPDTQYF. The DNA for the CDR3 is TGTGCCAGCAGCCCCCCCGCGGGGGCACCCGATACGCAGTATTTT. The genes are TRBV3-1 and TRBJ2-3; D is possibly TRBD2 (7 bases). Germline CDR1 LGHDT, CDR2 YNNKEL (reference sequence). V was shortened by 4 bases and J by 6 bases, with 17 bases between the two germline ends. The CDR3 has 15 amino acids.

This clonotype appeared a few times. This chain uses TRBV6-5 with TRBJ2-5; TRBD2 matches 7 bases. CDR1 is MNHEY and CDR2 is SVGAGI in the germline V gene. V lost 4 bases to trimming and J lost 5 bases; unmatched junction nucleotides: 7. The CDR3 consists of 14 residues. The CDR3 DNA sequence: TGTGCCAGCAGTTGGGGGGGGGTCGGGGAGACCCAGTACTTC. It is translated as CASSWGGVGETQYF.

The chain uses TRBV3-1 and TRBJ1-2, with D possibly TRBD1 on 5 matching bases. The germline V gene has CDR1 LGHDT and CDR2 YNNKEL (reference sequence). The length of the CDR3 is 15 residues. V was clipped by 3 bases and J by 1 base, with 12 bases between them. The CDR3 DNA follows: TGTGCCAGCAGCCATGAGGACAAGAGTAACTATGGCTACACCTTC. Protein product: CASSHEDKSNYGYTF.

In DNA, the CDR3 is TGTGCCAGCAGCTTCCAGGGGGAAGCTTTCTTT. This translates into CASSFQGEAFF. The rearrangement joins TRBV5-8 to TRBJ1-1, with TRBD1 as a possible D gene (6 bases). With 2 bases removed from V and 8 bases from J, the gap between germline ends came to 7 bases. Germline V gene data show CDR1 as SGHTS and CDR2 as YDEGEE. This CDR3 has 11 residues.

The gene calls are TRBV12-3 or TRBV12-4 and TRBJ2-5; D might be TRBD2 (7 bases). The CDR3 spans 13 residues. Trimming cost V 10 bases and J 4 bases, with 16 bases left between them. CDR3: CANSLGGRETQYF. The CDR3 bases are TGTGCCAACTCTTTGGGGGGGCGAGAGACCCAGTACTTC.

This clonotype has a handful of counts. This chain joins TRBV7-9 and TRBJ1-2, with no clear D. This CDR3 comprises 16 residues. V dropped 1 base and J dropped 4 bases, with 16 bases sitting between them. Looked up from germline, CDR1 is SEHNR and CDR2 is FQNEAQ (reference sequence). The DNA of the CDR3 is TGTGCCAGCAGCTTAGGAACGGCGGGATCCACCTATGGCTACACCTTC. Amino acids: CASSLGTAGSTYGYTF.

V and J are TRBV12-3 or TRBV12-4 and TRBJ1-4; D gene uncertain. The CDR3 is made up of 14 amino acids. The V and J ends lost 7 bases and 3 bases respectively, with 12 bases between them. CDR3 nucleotide sequence: TGTGCCAGCACCCCAGGACGGCCTAATGAAAAACTGTTTTTT. It translates to CASTPGRPNEKLFF.

This clonotype was found a few times. This rearrangement joins TRBV30 to TRBJ1-1; 9 bases are a match to TRBD1. The CDR3 runs 11 residues. J was trimmed by 7 bases and V by 5 bases; bases with no gene match: 2. The germline gives CDR1 GTSNPN, CDR2 SVGIG (reference sequence). In nucleotides, the CDR3 is TGTGCCTGGGGACAGGGGTTTGAAGCTTTCTTT. Protein product: CAWGQGFEAFF. Drawing the rest from reference TRBV30 and TRBJ1-1, the complete variable domain is SQTIHQWPATLVQPVGSPLSLECTVEGTSNPNLYWYRQAAGRGLQLLFYSVGIGQISSEVPQNLSASRPQDRQFILSSKKLLLSDSGFYLCAWGQGFEAFFGQGTRLTVV.

CDR3 sequence: CASSLSLARVAFF. The DNA for the CDR3 is TGTGCCAGCAGCTTAAGTTTAGCGAGGGTCGCTTTCTTT. This chain uses TRBV7-2 with TRBJ1-1; D remains unclear. There are 13 residues in the CDR3. Germline lookup yields CDR1 SGHTA and CDR2 FQGNSA. Trimming left V 2 bases short and J 11 bases short, with 15 bases between.

The V and J genes are TRBV6-1 and TRBJ2-5; D is perhaps TRBD1 (5 bases). This CDR3 region has 16 residues. Germline V lookup: CDR1 MNHNS, CDR2 SASEGT. The V end lost 2 bases, the J end lost 1 base, and 14 bases lay between the germline ends. DNA for the CDR3: TGTGCCAGCAGTGAAAGGGGCGCGGAGACCCAAGAGACCCAGTACTTC. Its protein product is CASSERGAETQETQYF.

This clonotype was counted at least ten times. The chain recombines TRBV6-6 with TRBJ1-4, with a weak D call TRBD1 (6 bases). The length of the CDR3 is 13 residues. V was clipped by 6 bases and J by 8 bases, with 13 bases between them. Germline values: CDR1 MNHNY, CDR2 SVGAGI (reference sequence). CDR3 nucleotide sequence: TGTGCCAGCAGCTCACAGGGTGGGGAAAAACTGTTTTTT. Translation: CASSSQGGEKLFF.

The chain couples TRBV5-1 to TRBJ2-5; no reliable D call. With 5 bases removed from V and 1 base from J, the gap between germline ends came to 12 bases. CDR3 size: 14 residues. Germline V gene data show CDR1 as SGHRS and CDR2 as YFSETQ. CDR3 DNA: TGCGCCAGCAGTCTGGGGATTCGCCAAGAGACCCAGTACTTC. The encoded protein is CASSLGIRQETQYF.